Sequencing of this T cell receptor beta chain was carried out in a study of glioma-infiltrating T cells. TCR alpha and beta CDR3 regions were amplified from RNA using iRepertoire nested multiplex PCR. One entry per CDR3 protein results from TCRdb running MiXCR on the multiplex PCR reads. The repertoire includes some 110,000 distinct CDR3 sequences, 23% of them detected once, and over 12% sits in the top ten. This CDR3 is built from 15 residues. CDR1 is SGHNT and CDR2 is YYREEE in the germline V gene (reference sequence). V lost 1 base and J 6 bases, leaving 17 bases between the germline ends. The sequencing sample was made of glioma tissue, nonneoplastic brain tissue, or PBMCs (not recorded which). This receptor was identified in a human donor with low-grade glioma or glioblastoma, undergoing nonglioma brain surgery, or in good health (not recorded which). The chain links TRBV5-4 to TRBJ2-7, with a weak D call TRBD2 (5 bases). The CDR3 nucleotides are TGTGCCAGCAGCTTGACTAGAGGGAGTTCGGGCGAGCAGTACTTC. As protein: CASSLTRGSSGEQYF. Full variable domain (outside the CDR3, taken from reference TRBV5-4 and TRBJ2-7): ETGVTQSPTHLIKTRGQQVTLRCSSQSGHNTVSWYQQALGQGPQFIFQYYREEENGRGNFPPRFSGLQFPNYSSELNVNALELDDSALYLCASSLTRGSSGEQYFGPGTRLTVT.